This T cell receptor beta chain appears in the sequencing data of a study of somatic mutations in cytotoxic T cells in rheumatoid arthritis. V lost 5 bases and J lost 0; bases outside the gene matches: 4. From germline, CDR1 is LNHNV and CDR2 YYDKDF (reference sequence). The CDR3 is 15 residues long. The data were produced by immunoSEQ multiplex PCR, yet TCRdb's version contains in-frame clones alone and is incomplete. The sample holds some 12,000 clones, about 70% seen once. The sample comprised CD8+ T cells sorted from blood. The chain combines TRBV15 with TRBJ2-7; TRBD1 matches at 10 bases. This TCR derives from a man in his 60s in good health. The DNA of the CDR3 is TGTGCCACCAGCGAAGGGACAGGGGCCTCCTACGAGCAGTACTTC. Translating gives CATSEGTGASYEQYF.